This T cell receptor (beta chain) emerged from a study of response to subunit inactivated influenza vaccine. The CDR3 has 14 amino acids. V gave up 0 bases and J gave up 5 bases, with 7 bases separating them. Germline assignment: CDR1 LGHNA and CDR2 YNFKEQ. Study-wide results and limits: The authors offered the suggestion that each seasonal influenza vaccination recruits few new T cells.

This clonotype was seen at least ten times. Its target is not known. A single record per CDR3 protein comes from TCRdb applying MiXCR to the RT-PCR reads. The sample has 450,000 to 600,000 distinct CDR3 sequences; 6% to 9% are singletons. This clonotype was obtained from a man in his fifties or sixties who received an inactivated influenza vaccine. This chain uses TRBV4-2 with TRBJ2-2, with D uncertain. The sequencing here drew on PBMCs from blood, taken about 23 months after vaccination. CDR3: CASSQDRRTGELFF. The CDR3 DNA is TGTGCCAGCAGCCAAGATCGAAGGACCGGGGAGCTGTTTTTT.